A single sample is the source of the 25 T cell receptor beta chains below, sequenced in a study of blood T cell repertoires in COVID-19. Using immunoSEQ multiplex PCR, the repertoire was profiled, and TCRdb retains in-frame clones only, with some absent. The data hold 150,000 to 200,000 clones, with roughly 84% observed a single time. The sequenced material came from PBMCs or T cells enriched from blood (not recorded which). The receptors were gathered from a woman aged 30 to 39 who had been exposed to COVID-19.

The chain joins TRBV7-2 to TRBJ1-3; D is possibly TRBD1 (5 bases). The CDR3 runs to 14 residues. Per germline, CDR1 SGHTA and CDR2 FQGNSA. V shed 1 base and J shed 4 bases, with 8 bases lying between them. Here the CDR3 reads CASSLVGAGNTIYF. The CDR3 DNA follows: TGTGCCAGCAGCTTAGTAGGGGCGGGAAACACCATATATTTT.

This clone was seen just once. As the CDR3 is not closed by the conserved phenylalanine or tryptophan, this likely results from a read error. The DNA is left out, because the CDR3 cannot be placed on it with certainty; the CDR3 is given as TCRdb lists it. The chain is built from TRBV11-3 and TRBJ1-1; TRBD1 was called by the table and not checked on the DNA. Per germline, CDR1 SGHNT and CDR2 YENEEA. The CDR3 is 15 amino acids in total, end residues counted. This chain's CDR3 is CASSSSTGTGMESLG.

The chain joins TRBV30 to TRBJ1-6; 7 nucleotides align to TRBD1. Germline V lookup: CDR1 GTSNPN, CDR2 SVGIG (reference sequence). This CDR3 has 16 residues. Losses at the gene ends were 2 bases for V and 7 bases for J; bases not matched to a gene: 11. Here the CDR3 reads CAWSFDRANENSPLHF. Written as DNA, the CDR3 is TGTGCCTGGAGTTTCGACAGGGCCAACGAGAATTCACCCCTCCACTTT.

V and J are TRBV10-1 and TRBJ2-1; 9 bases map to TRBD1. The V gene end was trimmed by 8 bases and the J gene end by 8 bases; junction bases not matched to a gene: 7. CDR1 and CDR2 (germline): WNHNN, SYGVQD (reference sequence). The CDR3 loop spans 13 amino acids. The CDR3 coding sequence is TGCGCCAGCCAGGACAGGGGAGGCGATGAGCAGTTCTTC. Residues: CASQDRGGDEQFF.

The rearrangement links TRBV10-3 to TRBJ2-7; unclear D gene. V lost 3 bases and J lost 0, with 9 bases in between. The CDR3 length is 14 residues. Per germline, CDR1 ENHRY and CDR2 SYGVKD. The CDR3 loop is CAISEPSGSYEQYF. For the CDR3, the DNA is TGTGCCATCAGTGAACCCAGTGGCTCCTACGAGCAGTACTTC.

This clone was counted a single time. CDR3 region: CASSPDMDSPLHF. Here the CDR3 DNA reads TGTGCCAGCAGTCCAGACATGGATTCACCCCTCCACTTT. V is TRBV5-8 and J is TRBJ1-6; unclear D gene. The germline CDR1 and CDR2 sequences are SGHTS and YDEGEE. With 5 bases removed from V and 8 bases from J, the gap between germline ends came to 11 bases. This CDR3 contains 13 residues. Based on the CDR3 plus reference TRBV5-8 and TRBJ1-6, the full variable domain is EAGVTQSPTHLIKTRGQQATLRCSPISGHTSVYWYQQALGLGLQFLLWYDEGEERNRGNFPPRFSGRQFPNYSSELNVNALELEDSALYLCASSPDMDSPLHFGNGTRLTVT.

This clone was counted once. In DNA, the CDR3 is TGTGCCAGCAGTGATCACCGGACAGGGCTAGGTGAGCAGTTCTTC. Translated, it gives CASSDHRTGLGEQFF. This rearrangement joins TRBV25-1 to TRBJ2-1; 8 bases are a match to TRBD1. This CDR3 region has 15 residues. From germline, CDR1 is MGHDK and CDR2 SYGVNS. J was trimmed by 9 bases and V by 3 bases; bases with no gene match: 10.

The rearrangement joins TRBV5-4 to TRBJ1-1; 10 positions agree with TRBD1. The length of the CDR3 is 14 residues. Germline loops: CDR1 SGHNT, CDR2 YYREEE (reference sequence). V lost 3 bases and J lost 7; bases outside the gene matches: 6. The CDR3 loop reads CASSYGTGVGEAFF. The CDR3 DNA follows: TGTGCCAGCAGCTATGGGACAGGGGTCGGTGAAGCTTTCTTT.

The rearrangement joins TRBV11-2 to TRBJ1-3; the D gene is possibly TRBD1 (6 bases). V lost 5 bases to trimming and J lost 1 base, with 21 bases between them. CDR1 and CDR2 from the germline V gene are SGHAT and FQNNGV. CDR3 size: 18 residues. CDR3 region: CASSPNRAPIPSGNTIYF. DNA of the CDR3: TGTGCCAGCAGCCCGAACAGGGCCCCTATCCCATCTGGAAACACCATATATTTT.

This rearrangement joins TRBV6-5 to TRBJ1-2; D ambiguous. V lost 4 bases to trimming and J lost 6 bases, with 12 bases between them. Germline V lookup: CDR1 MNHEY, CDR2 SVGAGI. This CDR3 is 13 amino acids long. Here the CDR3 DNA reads TGTGCCAGCAGTTTGCGGAATCCGGATGGCTACACCTTC. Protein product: CASSLRNPDGYTF.

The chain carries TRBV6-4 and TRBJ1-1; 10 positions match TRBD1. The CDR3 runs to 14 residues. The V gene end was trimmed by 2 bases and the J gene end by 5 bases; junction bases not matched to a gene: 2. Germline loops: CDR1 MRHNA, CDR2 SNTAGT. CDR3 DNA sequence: TGTGCCAGCAGTGACACGGACAGGGGGACTGAAGCTTTCTTT. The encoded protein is CASSDTDRGTEAFF.

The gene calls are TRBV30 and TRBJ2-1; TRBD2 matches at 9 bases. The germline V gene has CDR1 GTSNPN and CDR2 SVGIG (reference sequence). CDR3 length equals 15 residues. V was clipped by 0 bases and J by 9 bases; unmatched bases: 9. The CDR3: CAWSVRGGAQGEQFF. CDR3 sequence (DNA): TGTGCCTGGAGTGTACGCGGGGGGGCTCAAGGTGAGCAGTTCTTC.

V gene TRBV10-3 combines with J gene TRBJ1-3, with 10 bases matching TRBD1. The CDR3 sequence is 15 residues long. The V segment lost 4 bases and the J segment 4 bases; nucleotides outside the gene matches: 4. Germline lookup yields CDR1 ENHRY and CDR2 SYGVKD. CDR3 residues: CAISGQGASGNTIYF. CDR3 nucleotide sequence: TGTGCCATCAGTGGACAGGGGGCGTCCGGAAACACCATATATTTT.

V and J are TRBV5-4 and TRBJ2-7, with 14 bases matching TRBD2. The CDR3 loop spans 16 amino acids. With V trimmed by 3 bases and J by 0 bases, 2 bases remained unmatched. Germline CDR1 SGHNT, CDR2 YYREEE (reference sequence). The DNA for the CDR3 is TGTGCCAGCAGCTGGGGGACTAGCGGGGGCTCCTACGAGCAGTACTTC. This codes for CASSWGTSGGSYEQYF.

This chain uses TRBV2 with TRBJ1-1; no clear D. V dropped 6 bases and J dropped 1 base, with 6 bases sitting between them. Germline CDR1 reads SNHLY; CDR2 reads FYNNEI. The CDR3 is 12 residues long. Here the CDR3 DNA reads TGTGCCAGCAGGAGACAGAACACTGAAGCTTTCTTT. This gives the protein CASRRQNTEAFF.

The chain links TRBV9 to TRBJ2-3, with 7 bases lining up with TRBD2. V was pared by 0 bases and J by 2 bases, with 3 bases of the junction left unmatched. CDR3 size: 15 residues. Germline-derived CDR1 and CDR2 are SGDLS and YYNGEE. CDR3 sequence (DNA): TGTGCCAGCAGCGTAGGGCGGGGGAACACAGATACGCAGTATTTT. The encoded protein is CASSVGRGNTDTQYF.

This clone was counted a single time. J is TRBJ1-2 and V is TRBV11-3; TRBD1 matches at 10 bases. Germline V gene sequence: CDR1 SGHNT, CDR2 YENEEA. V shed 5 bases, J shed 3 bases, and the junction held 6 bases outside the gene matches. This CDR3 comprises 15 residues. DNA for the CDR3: TGTGCCAGCAGCCTGGACAGGGGGAGCTACTATGGCTACACCTTC. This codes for CASSLDRGSYYGYTF.

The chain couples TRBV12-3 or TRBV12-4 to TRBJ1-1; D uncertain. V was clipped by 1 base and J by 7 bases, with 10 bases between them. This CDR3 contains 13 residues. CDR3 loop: CASSLGITIEAFF. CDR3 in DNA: TGTGCCAGCAGTTTAGGTATCACTATTGAAGCTTTCTTT.

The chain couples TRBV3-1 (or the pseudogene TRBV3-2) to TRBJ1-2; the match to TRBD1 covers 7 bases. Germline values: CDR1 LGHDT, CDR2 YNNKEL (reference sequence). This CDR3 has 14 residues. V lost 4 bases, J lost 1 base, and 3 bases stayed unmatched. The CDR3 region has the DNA TGTGCCAGCAGCCTAAACAGGGGTAACTATGGCTACACCTTC. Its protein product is CASSLNRGNYGYTF.

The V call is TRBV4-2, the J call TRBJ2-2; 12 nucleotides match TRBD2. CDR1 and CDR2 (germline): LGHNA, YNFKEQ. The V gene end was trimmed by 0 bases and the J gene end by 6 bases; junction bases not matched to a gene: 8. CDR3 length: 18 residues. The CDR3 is CASSQEGRTSGAAGELFF. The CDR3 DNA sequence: TGTGCCAGCAGCCAAGAAGGGAGGACTAGCGGGGCGGCCGGGGAGCTGTTTTTT.

DNA for the CDR3: TGTGCCAGCAGTGAAGCTAGCGGAGCCTACGAGCAGTACTTC. Translation: CASSEASGAYEQYF. The chain combines TRBV2 with TRBJ2-7, with a weak D call TRBD2 (6 bases). Trimming left V 0 bases short and J 2 bases short, with 8 bases between. There are 14 residues in the CDR3. CDR1 is SNHLY and CDR2 is FYNNEI in the germline V gene.

The CDR3: CASSLLPGGSGGEKLFF. Here the CDR3 DNA reads TGTGCCAGCAGCTTACTTCCCGGGGGGTCGGGAGGCGAAAAACTGTTTTTT. This chain links TRBV7-6 with TRBJ1-4, with a weak D call TRBD1 (5 bases). V was pared by 2 bases and J by 8 bases, with 21 bases between. CDR3 length: 17 amino acids. CDR1 and CDR2 (germline): SGHVS, FNYEAQ.

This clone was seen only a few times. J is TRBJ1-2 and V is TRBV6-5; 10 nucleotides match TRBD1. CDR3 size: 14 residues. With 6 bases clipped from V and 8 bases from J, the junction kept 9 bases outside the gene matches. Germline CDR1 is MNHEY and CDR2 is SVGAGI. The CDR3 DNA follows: TGTGCCAGCAGGGTGGGACAGGGGAAGGGAGGCTACACCTTC. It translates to CASRVGQGKGGYTF.

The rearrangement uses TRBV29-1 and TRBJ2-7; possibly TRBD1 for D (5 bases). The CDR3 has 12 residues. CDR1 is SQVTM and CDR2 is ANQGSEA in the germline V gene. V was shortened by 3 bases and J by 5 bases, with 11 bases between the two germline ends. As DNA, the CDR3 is TGCAGCGTTGATAAGGGGCCCAACGAGCAGTACTTC. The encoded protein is CSVDKGPNEQYF.

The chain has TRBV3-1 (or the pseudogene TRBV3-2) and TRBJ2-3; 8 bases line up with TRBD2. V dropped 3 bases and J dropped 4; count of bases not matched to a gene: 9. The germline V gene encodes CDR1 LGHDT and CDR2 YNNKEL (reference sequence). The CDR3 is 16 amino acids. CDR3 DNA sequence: TGTGCCAGCAGCCAGGATCTGCGGGGGGACCCAGATACGCAGTATTTT. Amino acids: CASSQDLRGDPDTQYF.